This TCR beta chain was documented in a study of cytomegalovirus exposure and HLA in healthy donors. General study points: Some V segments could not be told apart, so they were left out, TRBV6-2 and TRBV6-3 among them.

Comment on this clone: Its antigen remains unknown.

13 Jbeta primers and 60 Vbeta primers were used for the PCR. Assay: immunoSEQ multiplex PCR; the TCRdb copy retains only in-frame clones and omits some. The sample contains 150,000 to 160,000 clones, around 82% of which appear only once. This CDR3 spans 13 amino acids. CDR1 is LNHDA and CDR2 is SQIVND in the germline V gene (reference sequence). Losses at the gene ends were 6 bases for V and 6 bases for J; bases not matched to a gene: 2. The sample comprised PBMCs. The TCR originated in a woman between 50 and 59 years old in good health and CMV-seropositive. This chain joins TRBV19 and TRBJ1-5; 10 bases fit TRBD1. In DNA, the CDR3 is TGTGCCAGTAGGACAGGGGGCAGTCAGCCCCAGCATTTT. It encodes CASRTGGSQPQHF. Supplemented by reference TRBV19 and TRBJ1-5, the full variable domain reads DGGITQSPKYLFRKEGQNVTLSCEQNLNHDAMYWYRQDPGQGLRLIYYSQIVNDFQKGDIAEGYSVSREKKESFPLTVTSAQKNPTAFYLCASRTGGSQPQHFGDGTRLSIL.